The present T cell receptor beta chain was sequenced within a study of T cell repertoires in cytomegalovirus infection. Across the study: Selected CMV epitopes included recently identified HLA-C-restricted ones as well as well-studied HLA-B-restricted ones. Based on public TCR beta signatures, there were indications of CMV infection and of a matching HLA type.

Trimming left V 3 bases short and J 7 bases short, with 3 bases between. This CDR3 comprises 10 residues. Germline assignment: CDR1 MNHNS and CDR2 SASEGT. This clonotype turned up a few times. Its antigen is currently unknown. Using its own MiXCR run on the reads, TCRdb lists one record per CDR3 protein. The table has 750,000 to 950,000 distinct CDR3 sequences, about 27% seen once. The sequenced sample was cultured CD8+ T cells from PBMCs, obtained from culture after CMV antigen stimulation. The sequence was collected from a human donor in good health (CMV status not recorded). Some clones in this sample may be carry-over from other donors' samples. The gene calls are TRBV6-1 and TRBJ1-1; D remains ambiguous. This CDR3 is CASSDSEAFF. For the CDR3, the DNA is TGTGCCAGCAGTGACAGTGAAGCTTTCTTT.